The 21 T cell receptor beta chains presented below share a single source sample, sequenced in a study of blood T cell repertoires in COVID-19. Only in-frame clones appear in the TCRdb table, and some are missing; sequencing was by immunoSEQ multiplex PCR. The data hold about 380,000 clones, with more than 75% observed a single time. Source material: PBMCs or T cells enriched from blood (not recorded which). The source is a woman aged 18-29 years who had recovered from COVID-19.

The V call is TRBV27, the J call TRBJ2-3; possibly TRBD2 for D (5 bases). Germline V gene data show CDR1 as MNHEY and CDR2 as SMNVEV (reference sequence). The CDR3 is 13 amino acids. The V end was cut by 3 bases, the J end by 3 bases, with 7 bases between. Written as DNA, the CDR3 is TGTGCCAGCAGTTTCTCGGGAACAGATACGCAGTATTTT. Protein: CASSFSGTDTQYF.

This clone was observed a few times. The CDR3 coding sequence is TGTGCCAGCAGTTACGGGAGGGCCAGTGGAAACACCATATATTTT. It is translated as CASSYGRASGNTIYF. This chain uses TRBV6-2 or TRBV6-3 with TRBJ1-3; D is unclear. Germline V gene sequence: CDR1 MNHEY, CDR2 SVGEGT. V lost 2 bases to trimming and J lost 3 bases, with 11 bases between them. This CDR3 comprises 15 residues.

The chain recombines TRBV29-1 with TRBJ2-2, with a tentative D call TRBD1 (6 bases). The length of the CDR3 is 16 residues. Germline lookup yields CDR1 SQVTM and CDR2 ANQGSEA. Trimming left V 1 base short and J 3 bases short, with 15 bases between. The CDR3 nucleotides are TGCAGCGTTGAAGGGGGAACAGGGCTGGACACCGGGGAGCTGTTTTTT. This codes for CSVEGGTGLDTGELFF.

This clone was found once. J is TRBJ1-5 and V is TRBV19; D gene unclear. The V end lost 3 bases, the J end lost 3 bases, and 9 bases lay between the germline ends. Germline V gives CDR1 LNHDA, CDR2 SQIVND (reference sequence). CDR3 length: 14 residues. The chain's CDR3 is CASSIVSLNQPQHF. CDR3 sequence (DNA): TGTGCCAGTAGTATTGTTTCCCTCAATCAGCCCCAGCATTTT.

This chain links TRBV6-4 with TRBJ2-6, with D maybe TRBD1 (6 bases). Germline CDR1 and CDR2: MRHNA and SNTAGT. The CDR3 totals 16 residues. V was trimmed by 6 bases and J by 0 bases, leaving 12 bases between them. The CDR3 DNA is TGTGCCAGCAGCGGACAGCCCCGCTCTGGGGCCAACGTCCTGACTTTC. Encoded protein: CASSGQPRSGANVLTF.

The CDR3 protein is CASSLGLGANEQFF. The CDR3 DNA reads as TGTGCCAGCAGCTTGGGGCTAGGAGCTAATGAGCAGTTCTTC. This rearrangement joins TRBV5-6 to TRBJ2-1, with D uncertain. Germline V gene sequence: CDR1 SGHDT, CDR2 YYEEEE. V lost 0 bases, J lost 7 bases, and 11 bases lay in between. The CDR3 contains 14 residues. The full variable domain, its missing parts supplied by reference TRBV5-6 and TRBJ2-1, is DAGVTQSPTHLIKTRGQQVTLRCSPKSGHDTVSWYQQALGQGPQFIFQYYEEEERQRGNFPDRFSGHQFPNYSSELNVNALLLGDSALYLCASSLGLGANEQFFGPGTRLTVL.

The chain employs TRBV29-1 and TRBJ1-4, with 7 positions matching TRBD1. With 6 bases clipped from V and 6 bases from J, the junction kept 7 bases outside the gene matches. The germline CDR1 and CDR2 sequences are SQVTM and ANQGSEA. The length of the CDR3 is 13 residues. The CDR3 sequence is CSVRQGPHEKLFF. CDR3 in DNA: TGCAGCGTGAGACAGGGTCCCCATGAAAAACTGTTTTTT.

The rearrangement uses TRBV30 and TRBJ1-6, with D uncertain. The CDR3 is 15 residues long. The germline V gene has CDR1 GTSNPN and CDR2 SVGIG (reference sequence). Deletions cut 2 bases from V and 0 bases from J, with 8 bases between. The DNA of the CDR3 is TGTGCCTGGAGTCAACCAGACTCCTATAATTCACCCCTCCACTTT. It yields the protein CAWSQPDSYNSPLHF.

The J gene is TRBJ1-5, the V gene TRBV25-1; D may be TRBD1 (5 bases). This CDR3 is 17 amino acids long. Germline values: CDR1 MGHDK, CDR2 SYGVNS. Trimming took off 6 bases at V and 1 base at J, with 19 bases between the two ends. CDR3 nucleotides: TGTGCCAGCAGGGCTACGGCCCCTAAGGGGAGCAATCAGCCCCAGCATTTT. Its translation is CASRATAPKGSNQPQHF.

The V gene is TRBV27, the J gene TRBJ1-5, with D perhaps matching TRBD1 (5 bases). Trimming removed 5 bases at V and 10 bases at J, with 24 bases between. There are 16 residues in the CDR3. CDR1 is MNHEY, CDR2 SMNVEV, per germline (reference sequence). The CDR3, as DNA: TGTGCCAGCAGTAAGATCGGGGGGACCGCAGATAGACCCCAGCATTTT. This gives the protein CASSKIGGTADRPQHF.

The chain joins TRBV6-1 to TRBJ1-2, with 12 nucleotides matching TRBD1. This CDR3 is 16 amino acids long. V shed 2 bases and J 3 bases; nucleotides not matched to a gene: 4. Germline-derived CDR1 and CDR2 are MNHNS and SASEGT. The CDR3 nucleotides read TGTGCCAGCAGTGAATTCGGGACAGGGGGCTACTATGGCTACACCTTC. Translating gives CASSEFGTGGYYGYTF.

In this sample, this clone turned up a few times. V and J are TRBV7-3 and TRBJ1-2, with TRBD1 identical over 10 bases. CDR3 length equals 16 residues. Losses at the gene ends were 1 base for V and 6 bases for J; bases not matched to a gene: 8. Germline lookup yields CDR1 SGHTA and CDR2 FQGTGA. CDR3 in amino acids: CASSLRQGAWVDGYTF. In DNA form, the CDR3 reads TGTGCCAGCAGCTTAAGACAGGGGGCGTGGGTCGATGGCTACACCTTC.

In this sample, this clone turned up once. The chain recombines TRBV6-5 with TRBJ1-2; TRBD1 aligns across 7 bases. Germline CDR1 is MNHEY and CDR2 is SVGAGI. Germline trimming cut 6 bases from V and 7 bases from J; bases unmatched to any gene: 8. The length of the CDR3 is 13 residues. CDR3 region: CASRQTGSSGYTF. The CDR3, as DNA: TGTGCCAGCAGGCAGACAGGGAGCAGTGGCTACACCTTC.

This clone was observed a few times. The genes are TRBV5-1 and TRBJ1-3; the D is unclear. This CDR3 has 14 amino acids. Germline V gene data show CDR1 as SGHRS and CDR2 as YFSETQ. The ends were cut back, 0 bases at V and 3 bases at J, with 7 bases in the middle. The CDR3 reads CASSLASYGNTIYF. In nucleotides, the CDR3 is TGCGCCAGCAGCTTGGCGTCTTATGGAAACACCATATATTTT.

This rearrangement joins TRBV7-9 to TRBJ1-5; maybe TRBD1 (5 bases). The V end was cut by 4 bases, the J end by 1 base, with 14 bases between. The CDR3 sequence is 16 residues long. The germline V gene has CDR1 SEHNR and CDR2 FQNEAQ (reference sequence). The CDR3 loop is CASSWGEGSSNQPQHF. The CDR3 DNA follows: TGTGCCAGCAGCTGGGGGGAGGGATCGAGCAATCAGCCCCAGCATTTT. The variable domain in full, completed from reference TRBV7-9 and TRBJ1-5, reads DTGVSQNPRHKITKRGQNVTFRCDPISEHNRLYWYRQTLGQGPEFLTYFQNEAQLEKSRLLSDRFSAERPKGSFSTLEIQRTEQGDSAMYLCASSWGEGSSNQPQHFGDGTRLSIL.

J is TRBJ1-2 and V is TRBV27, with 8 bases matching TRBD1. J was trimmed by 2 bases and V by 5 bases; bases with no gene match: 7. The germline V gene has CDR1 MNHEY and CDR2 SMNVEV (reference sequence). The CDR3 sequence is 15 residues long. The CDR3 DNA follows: TGTGCCAGCAGTACCCTGACAGGGGTCAACTATGGCTACACCTTC. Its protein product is CASSTLTGVNYGYTF.

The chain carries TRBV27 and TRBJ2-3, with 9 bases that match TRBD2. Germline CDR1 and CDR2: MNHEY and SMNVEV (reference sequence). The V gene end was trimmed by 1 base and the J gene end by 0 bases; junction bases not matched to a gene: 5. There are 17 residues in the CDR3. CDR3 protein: CASSLLGLAGSTDTQYF. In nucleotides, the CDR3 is TGTGCCAGCAGTTTATTAGGCCTAGCGGGGAGCACAGATACGCAGTATTTT.

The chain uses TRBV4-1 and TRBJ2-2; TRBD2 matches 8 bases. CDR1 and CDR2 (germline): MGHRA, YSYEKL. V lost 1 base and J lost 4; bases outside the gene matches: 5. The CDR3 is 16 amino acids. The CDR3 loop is CASSQGGAGATGELFF. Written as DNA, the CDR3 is TGCGCCAGCAGCCAAGGGGGAGCGGGGGCCACCGGGGAGCTGTTTTTT.

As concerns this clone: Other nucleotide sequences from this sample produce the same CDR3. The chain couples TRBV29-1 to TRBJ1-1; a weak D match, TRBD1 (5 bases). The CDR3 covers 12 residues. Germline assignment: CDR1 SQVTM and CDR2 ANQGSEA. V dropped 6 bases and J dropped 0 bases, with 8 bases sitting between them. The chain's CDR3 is CSVGTMNTEAFF. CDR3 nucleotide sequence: TGCAGCGTGGGGACTATGAACACTGAAGCTTTCTTT. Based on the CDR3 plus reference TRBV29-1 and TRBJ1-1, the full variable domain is SAVISQKPSRDICQRGTSLTIQCQVDSQVTMMFWYRQQPGQSLTLIATANQGSEATYESGFVIDKFPISRPNLTFSTLTVSNMSPEDSSIYLCSVGTMNTEAFFGQGTRLTVV.

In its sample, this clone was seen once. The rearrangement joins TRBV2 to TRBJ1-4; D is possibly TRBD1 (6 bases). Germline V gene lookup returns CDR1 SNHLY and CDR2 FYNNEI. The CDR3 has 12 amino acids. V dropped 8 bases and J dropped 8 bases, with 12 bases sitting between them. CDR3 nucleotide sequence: TGTGCCAGCGGGGTAGGGGGAGAAAAACTGTTTTTT. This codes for CASGVGGEKLFF.

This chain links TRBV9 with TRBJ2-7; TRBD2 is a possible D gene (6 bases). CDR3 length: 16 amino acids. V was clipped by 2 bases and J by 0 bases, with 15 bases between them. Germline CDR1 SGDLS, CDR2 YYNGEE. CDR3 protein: CASSVDTGTGSYEQYF. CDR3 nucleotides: TGTGCCAGCAGCGTGGATACCGGGACTGGCTCCTACGAGCAGTACTTC.